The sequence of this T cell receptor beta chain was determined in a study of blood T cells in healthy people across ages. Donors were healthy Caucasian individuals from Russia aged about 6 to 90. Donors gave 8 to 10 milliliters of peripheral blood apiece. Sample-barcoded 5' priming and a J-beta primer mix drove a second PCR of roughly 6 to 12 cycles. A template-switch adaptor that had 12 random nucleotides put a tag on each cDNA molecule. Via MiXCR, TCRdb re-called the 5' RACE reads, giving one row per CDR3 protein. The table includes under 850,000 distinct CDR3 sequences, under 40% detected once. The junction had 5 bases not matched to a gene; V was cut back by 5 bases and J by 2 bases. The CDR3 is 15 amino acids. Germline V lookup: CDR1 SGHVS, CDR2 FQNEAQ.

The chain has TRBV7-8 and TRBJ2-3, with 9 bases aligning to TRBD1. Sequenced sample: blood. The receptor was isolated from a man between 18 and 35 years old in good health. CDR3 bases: TGTGCCAGCAGCATAAGGACAGGGGCCACAGATACGCAGTATTTT. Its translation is CASSIRTGATDTQYF.